This T cell receptor beta chain was captured by sequencing in a study of blood T cell repertoires in COVID-19. This CDR3 region has 14 residues. V gave up 1 base and J gave up 7 bases, with 11 bases separating them. CDR1 and CDR2 (germline): SNHLY, FYNNEI. This clone occurred many times. Clones were read by immunoSEQ multiplex PCR, and TCRdb kept only the in-frame ones, dropping some. This sample has 250,000 or so clones, with roughly 80% found just once. Participants had their cohort set by participant-reported clinical history. The receptor's source is a man in his forties or fifties who had recovered from COVID-19. Sequenced sample: PBMCs or T cells enriched from blood (not recorded which). The rearrangement uses TRBV2 and TRBJ1-5, with D unresolved. The CDR3 DNA is TGTGCCAGCAGTGAAGATAGAGGTGGACAGCCCCAGCATTTT. This encodes CASSEDRGGQPQHF. Variable domain in full (rest from reference TRBV2 and TRBJ1-5): EPEVTQTPSHQVTQMGQEVILRCVPISNHLYFYWYRQILGQKVEFLVSFYNNEISEKSEIFDDQFSVERPDGSNFTLKIRSTKLEDSAMYFCASSEDRGGQPQHFGDGTRLSIL.